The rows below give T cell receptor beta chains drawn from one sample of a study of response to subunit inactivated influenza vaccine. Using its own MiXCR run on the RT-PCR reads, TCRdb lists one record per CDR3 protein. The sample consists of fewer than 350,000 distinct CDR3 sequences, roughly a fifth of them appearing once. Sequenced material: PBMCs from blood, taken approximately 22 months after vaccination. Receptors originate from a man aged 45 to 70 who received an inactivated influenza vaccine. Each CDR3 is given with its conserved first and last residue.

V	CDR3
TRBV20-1	CSARDHSFNTGELFF
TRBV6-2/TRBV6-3	CASSYRRFNEKLFF
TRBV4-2	CASSQGLAGVPYEQYF
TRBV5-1	CASSPSYPVEFF
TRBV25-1	CASSSIPNTGELFF
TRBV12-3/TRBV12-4	CASSSRLRGAEAFF
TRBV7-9	CASSSHGRNYGYTF
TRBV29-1	CSVGEGDTDTQYF
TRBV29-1	CSARTSPRETQYF
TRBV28	CAFGGANTGELFF